Presented here are 19 T cell receptor beta chains from one specimen sequenced in a study of cytomegalovirus exposure and HLA in healthy donors. The study ran its PCR with 60 Vbeta and 13 Jbeta primers. Produced via immunoSEQ multiplex PCR; TCRdb's table is partial and in-frame only. The data show roughly 180,000 clones, about four fifths seen once. Sequencing was performed on PBMCs. The receptor set was obtained from a woman aged 30 to 39 in good health and CMV-seronegative.

The gene calls are TRBV18 and TRBJ2-5; 11 nucleotides line up with TRBD1. Germline loops: CDR1 KGHSH, CDR2 LQKENI. The trim removed 5 bases at V and 9 bases at J, leaving 14 bases unmatched. This CDR3 comprises 16 residues. CDR3 sequence: CASSADEDRGLGAQYF. CDR3 bases: TGTGCCAGCTCAGCCGATGAGGACAGGGGGCTCGGGGCCCAGTACTTC.

The table lists this clone with a few counts. J is TRBJ2-7 and V is TRBV27; 8 nucleotides align to TRBD1. The trim removed 6 bases at V and 6 bases at J, leaving 7 bases unmatched. Germline V CDR1 and CDR2: MNHEY, SMNVEV (reference sequence). The CDR3 contains 13 residues. The CDR3 DNA sequence: TGTGCCAGCAGCGACAGGGGCCTCGGCGAGCAGTACTTC. This sequence encodes CASSDRGLGEQYF.

This clone appeared once. The chain links TRBV14 to TRBJ2-5; weak D call: TRBD2 (6 bases). The CDR3 runs to 14 residues. The germline V gene encodes CDR1 SGHDN and CDR2 FVKESK. Trimming took off 4 bases at V and 1 base at J, with 10 bases between the two ends. The CDR3 DNA sequence: TGTGCCAGCAGCCGCAGGGACTTCCAAGAGACCCAGTACTTC. It encodes CASSRRDFQETQYF.

The CDR3 protein is CASSAGQDVGEAFF. The CDR3 DNA is TGTGCCAGCAGTGCTGGACAGGACGTAGGTGAAGCTTTCTTT. This chain uses TRBV6-1 with TRBJ1-1, with 7 bases matching TRBD1. Per the germline V gene, CDR1 is MNHNS and CDR2 is SASEGT. The CDR3 is 14 residues long. The V gene end was trimmed by 4 bases and the J gene end by 7 bases; junction bases not matched to a gene: 9.

The rearrangement joins TRBV9 to TRBJ2-1; 7 bases map to TRBD2. Unmatched junction bases numbered 1, after V lost 0 bases and J lost 1 base. The CDR3 is 15 residues long. CDR1 and CDR2 from the germline V gene are SGDLS and YYNGEE. The DNA for the CDR3 is TGTGCCAGCAGCGTAGTGCGGGGGTCCTACAATGAGCAGTTCTTC. Translating gives CASSVVRGSYNEQFF.

The CDR3 sequence is CASSMLGAGRETQYF. DNA of the CDR3: TGTGCCAGTAGTATGTTGGGGGCTGGACGAGAGACCCAGTACTTC. This chain connects TRBV19 to TRBJ2-5, with a possible D match to TRBD1 (6 bases). This CDR3 region has 15 residues. V lost 3 bases, J lost 4 bases, and 15 bases lay in between. The germline V gene has CDR1 LNHDA and CDR2 SQIVND (reference sequence).

This clone was seen once. In DNA form, the CDR3 reads TGCGCCAGCAGCTTGGCCCTCAGCCAGGGGATAACCGGGGAGCTGTTTTTT. Translated: CASSLALSQGITGELFF. The chain carries TRBV5-1 and TRBJ2-2; D perhaps matches TRBD1 (6 bases). Germline V gene sequence: CDR1 SGHRS, CDR2 YFSETQ. V was shortened by 0 bases and J by 5 bases, with 17 bases between the two germline ends. The CDR3 extends over 17 amino acids. Using reference TRBV5-1 and TRBJ2-2 for the parts outside the CDR3, the full variable domain is KAGVTQTPRYLIKTRGQQVTLSCSPISGHRSVSWYQQTPGQGLQFLFEYFSETQRNKGNFPGRFSGRQFSNSRSEMNVSTLELGDSALYLCASSLALSQGITGELFFGEGSRLTVL.

The gene calls are TRBV29-1 and TRBJ1-1, with 7 bases identical to TRBD1. CDR3 length: 14 amino acids. The V gene end was trimmed by 5 bases and the J gene end by 5 bases; junction bases not matched to a gene: 11. Germline lookup yields CDR1 SQVTM and CDR2 ANQGSEA. The CDR3 loop reads CSVPLTGVWTEAFF. In DNA, the CDR3 is TGCAGCGTTCCCCTTACAGGGGTCTGGACTGAAGCTTTCTTT.

The V gene is TRBV4-2, the J gene TRBJ2-3; 8 bases align to TRBD2. The CDR3 loop spans 17 amino acids. The trim removed 3 bases at V and 1 base at J, leaving 9 bases unmatched. Germline V CDR1 and CDR2: LGHNA, YNFKEQ. The DNA for the CDR3 is TGTGCCAGCAGCCACGGACTAGCCATGCCTGGCACAGATACGCAGTATTTT. It is translated as CASSHGLAMPGTDTQYF.

The chain couples TRBV5-6 to TRBJ1-2, with D perhaps matching TRBD1 (5 bases). V lost 1 base and J 3 bases, leaving 10 bases between the germline ends. The CDR3 consists of 14 residues. CDR1 and CDR2 (germline): SGHDT, YYEEEE. CDR3 residues: CASSLRGADYGYTF. CDR3 in DNA: TGTGCCAGCAGCTTGCGCGGGGCCGACTATGGCTACACCTTC.

The chain is built from TRBV25-1 and TRBJ2-1, with D maybe TRBD1 (6 bases). There are 14 residues in the CDR3. The V end lost 4 bases, the J end lost 7 bases, and 14 bases lay between the germline ends. Per the germline V gene, CDR1 is MGHDK and CDR2 is SYGVNS. The CDR3 DNA sequence: TGTGCCAGCAGTGCGGCAGGGGTATGGAATGAGCAGTTCTTC. Residues: CASSAAGVWNEQFF.

The gene calls are TRBV5-1 and TRBJ1-4; D gene ambiguous. The germline V gene has CDR1 SGHRS and CDR2 YFSETQ. The CDR3 loop spans 13 amino acids. Trimming took 0 bases from V and 9 from J, leaving 9 bases between them. The CDR3 protein is CASSLAGSQKLFF. The CDR3 DNA follows: TGCGCCAGCAGCTTGGCCGGGAGCCAAAAACTGTTTTTT. Looking up the rest from reference TRBV5-1 and TRBJ1-4 gives the full variable domain: KAGVTQTPRYLIKTRGQQVTLSCSPISGHRSVSWYQQTPGQGLQFLFEYFSETQRNKGNFPGRFSGRQFSNSRSEMNVSTLELGDSALYLCASSLAGSQKLFFGSGTQLSVL.

The chain has TRBV7-6 and TRBJ2-3, with TRBD2 identical over 10 bases. The junction had 4 bases not matched to a gene; V was cut back by 6 bases and J by 4 bases. The germline CDR1 and CDR2 sequences are SGHVS and FNYEAQ. The CDR3 spans 14 residues. The CDR3 reads CASSPSGGPDTQYF. The DNA for the CDR3 is TGTGCCAGCAGTCCTAGCGGGGGCCCAGATACGCAGTATTTT.

This clone occurred a few times. The V call is TRBV4-2, the J call TRBJ1-6; D might be TRBD1 (6 bases). The CDR3 runs 16 residues. Germline V lookup: CDR1 LGHNA, CDR2 YNFKEQ. The V end was cut by 0 bases, the J end by 9 bases, with 15 bases between. CDR3 in DNA: TGTGCCAGCAGCCAAGAGGCAGGGGCCGCACTTTCACCCCTCCACTTT. It translates to CASSQEAGAALSPLHF.

The chain recombines TRBV4-3 with TRBJ2-3; TRBD2 matches at 10 bases. Germline assignment: CDR1 LGHNA and CDR2 YSLEER. V was pared by 3 bases and J by 1 base, with 7 bases of the junction left unmatched. The CDR3 contains 17 residues. The DNA of the CDR3 is TGCGCCAGCAGCCACACCTTAGCGGGGGGACGCACAGATACGCAGTATTTT. It yields the protein CASSHTLAGGRTDTQYF.

CDR3 sequence (DNA): TGTGCCAGTAGCCGCTCGACAGGGGAGAACTATGGCTACACCTTC. This sequence encodes CASSRSTGENYGYTF. The chain recombines TRBV19 with TRBJ1-2; TRBD1 agrees at 8 bases. The junction had 8 bases not matched to a gene; V was cut back by 6 bases and J by 2 bases. Germline V gives CDR1 LNHDA, CDR2 SQIVND (reference sequence). CDR3 size: 15 residues.

This chain connects TRBV7-2 to TRBJ1-4, with 7 bases that match TRBD1. V gave up 5 bases and J gave up 12 bases; unmatched junction bases: 6. This CDR3 comprises 12 residues. Germline lookup yields CDR1 SGHTA and CDR2 FQGNSA. CDR3 coding DNA: TGTGCCAGCAGCGTGGTGACAGGGCAACTGTTTTTT. Translated, it gives CASSVVTGQLFF.

CDR3 sequence reads: CASSFFSVYGYTF. CDR3 DNA: TGTGCCAGCAGCTTTTTTTCTGTCTATGGCTACACCTTC. This chain uses TRBV7-9 with TRBJ1-2, with D uncertain. With 3 bases removed from V and 4 bases from J, the gap between germline ends came to 9 bases. The germline V gene encodes CDR1 SEHNR and CDR2 FQNEAQ (reference sequence). The CDR3 contains 13 residues.

V is TRBV29-1 and J is TRBJ1-1; a weak D match, TRBD1 (5 bases). The V end lost 4 bases, the J end lost 11 bases, and 14 bases lay between the germline ends. The CDR3 spans 11 residues. Per germline, CDR1 SQVTM and CDR2 ANQGSEA. Here the CDR3 reads CSVGWTSGAFF. The CDR3 coding sequence is TGCAGCGTTGGGTGGACATCTGGGGCTTTCTTT.